This T cell receptor beta chain is drawn from a study of CD8 T cells in Susac syndrome (dated by TCRdb to between 2017 and 2020). Study-wide context: Whether CD8+ T cell activation and differentiation in Susac syndrome was antigen driven was tested using repertoire sequencing. CD8+ T cell repertoire clonality was compared between some 12 healthy donors, roughly 14 Susac syndrome patients and roughly 15 multiple sclerosis patients. Paper-wide results and their limitations: The number of individuals in the TCR sequencing and HLA analysis was recognized as being relatively small.

Peripheral blood CD8+ and CD4+ T cells from healthy donors, Susac syndrome patients and multiple sclerosis patients were profiled using high-throughput TCR beta sequencing. The multiple sclerosis controls were treatment-naive patients whose relapsing-remitting disease, either stable or active, fulfilled the revised McDonald criteria. Bulk CD8+ and CD4+ T cells were purified by magnetic negative isolation, whereas CD8+ TEMRA cells were enriched by FACS. Blood was collected in EDTA tubes and processed within 24 hours, with PBMCs isolated through density gradient centrifugation. PBMCs intended for TCR sequencing were cryopreserved in liquid nitrogen and were subsequently thawed in a 37 degrees C water bath. The sorted or isolated CD4+, CD8+ and CD8+ TEMRA cells had a purity of 90% or higher. Worth noting for this clonotype: The antigen it binds to is not known. Per-base quality was not reported, and no clone a single base away is much larger than it.

RNA was extracted using the RNeasy kit, and roughly 0.45 to 1 microgram was reverse transcribed with random hexamers. The immunoSEQ multiplex PCR assay, which covers 54 Vbeta and 13 Jbeta segments, was used to amplify TCR beta CDR3 regions. To correct PCR amplification bias, a synthetic template baseline was used for both primer optimization and computational correction. The authors processed their data as follows. Only productive sequences were kept, with reads annotated to V, D and J genes according to IMGT and analyzed in immunoSEQ Analyzer. Clonality was calculated as one minus the Shannon entropy normalized by log2 of the number of productive unique sequences. For each patient and control, public and private clones were evaluated within the 100 most prevalent clones. Clones were defined as Susac-specific if absent from the healthy and MS cohorts, from more than 900 published viral clones and from other ImmuneACCESS disease sequences. TCRdb reanalyzed the raw reads on its own, using fastp at Q25 for trimming and MiXCR for clone calling, and kept in-frame beta chains. Each CDR3 protein appears once, grouped with its most common genes and DNA. TCRdb, not the authors, supplied the V and J calls. The sample table records some 150,000 distinct CDR3 sequences; approximately 94% of these occur just once. More than 0.2% of the sample comes from the top ten.

The CDR3 contains 14 residues, cysteine and phenylalanine counted. Of the read, only the CDR3 DNA is kept; its 42 bases are in frame from base 1. The junction shows trimming of 1 base on V and 5 bases on J, plus 9 bases between the germline ends. From a lookup of the germline V gene (reference sequence), CDR1 and CDR2 are MNHEY and SMNVEV. The sequence joins TRBV27 to TRBJ2-1; the D gene is perhaps TRBD1, from 5 matching bases. The sequenced material came from CD8+ T cells from PBMCs. The clonotype was recovered from a human donor with multiple sclerosis. The encoded CDR3 is CASSLWQGNNEQFF. The base sequence is TGTGCCAGCAGTTTATGGCAGGGAAACAATGAGCAGTTCTTC.